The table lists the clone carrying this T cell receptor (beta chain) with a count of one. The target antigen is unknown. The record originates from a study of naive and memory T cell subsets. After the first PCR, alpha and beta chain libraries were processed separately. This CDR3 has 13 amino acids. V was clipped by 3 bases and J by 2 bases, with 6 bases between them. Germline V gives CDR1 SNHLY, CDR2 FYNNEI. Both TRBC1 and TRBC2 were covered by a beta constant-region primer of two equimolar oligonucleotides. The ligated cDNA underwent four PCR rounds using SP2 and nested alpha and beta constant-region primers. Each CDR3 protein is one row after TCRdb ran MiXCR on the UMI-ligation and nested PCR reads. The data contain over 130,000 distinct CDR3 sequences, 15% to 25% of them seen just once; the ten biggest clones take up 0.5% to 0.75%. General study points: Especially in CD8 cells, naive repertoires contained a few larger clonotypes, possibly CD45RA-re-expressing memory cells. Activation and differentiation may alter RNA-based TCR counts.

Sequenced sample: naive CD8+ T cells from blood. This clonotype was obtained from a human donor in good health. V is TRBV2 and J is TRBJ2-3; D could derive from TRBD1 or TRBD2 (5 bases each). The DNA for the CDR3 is TGTGCCAGCAGTGAGGGGGACACAGATACGCAGTATTTT. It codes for CASSEGDTDTQYF.